This TCR beta chain was captured in a study of chemoradiotherapy in HPV16-positive cancers. Study at large: A couple of HPV16-positive patients' cells yielded candidate HPV-specific clones and common motifs.

Assay: immunoSEQ multiplex PCR; the TCRdb copy retains only in-frame clones and omits some. The sample has about 1,500 clones; 87% are singletons. The germline V and J ends were trimmed by 5 bases and 1 base, with 17 bases remaining between them. From germline, CDR1 is SGHAT and CDR2 FQNNGV. The CDR3 contains 16 residues. Over chemoradiotherapy, repertoires were sampled more than once. This specimen consisted of tumor tissue, obtained from a patient who underwent chemoradiotherapy. This receptor was identified in a human donor with HPV-associated anogenital cancer. The chain couples TRBV11-2 to TRBJ2-5; no clear D. This CDR3 is CASSPYTGSLQETQYF. The CDR3 DNA is TGTGCCAGCAGCCCATATACCGGCAGCCTCCAAGAGACCCAGTACTTC. The full variable domain, in which reference TRBV11-2 and TRBJ2-5 provide the parts outside the CDR3, is EAGVAQSPRYKIIEKRQSVAFWCNPISGHATLYWYQQILGQGPKLLIQFQNNGVVDDSQLPKDRFSAERLKGVDSTLKIQPAKLEDSAVYLCASSPYTGSLQETQYFGPGTRLLVL.